This T cell receptor beta chain was observed in a study of T cell changes during pregnancy in multiple sclerosis. Germline-derived CDR1 and CDR2 are PRHDT and FYEKMQ (reference sequence). The CDR3 spans 17 residues. Germline trimming cut 2 bases from V and 5 bases from J; bases unmatched to any gene: 8. TCRdb's table, derived via immunoSEQ multiplex PCR, lists solely in-frame clones and lacks some. The sample holds 70,000 to 75,000 clones; 80% to 95% are singletons and the top ten take approximately 2%. This TCR came from a female donor with multiple sclerosis, enrolled in a pregnancy study. The J gene is TRBJ2-3, the V gene TRBV13; TRBD2 agrees at 12 bases. Source: peripheral blood, taken in the second trimester of pregnancy. The CDR3 is CASSLYLAGGPEDTQYF. CDR3 bases: TGTGCCAGCAGCTTATATCTAGCGGGAGGGCCTGAAGATACGCAGTATTTT. The variable domain in full, with the rest retrieved from reference TRBV13 and TRBJ2-3, is AAGVIQSPRHLIKEKRETATLKCYPIPRHDTVYWYQQGPGQDPQFLISFYEKMQSDKGSIPDRFSAQQFSDYHSELNMSSLELGDSALYFCASSLYLAGGPEDTQYFGPGTRLTVL.